A selection of T cell receptor beta chains follows, all from one sample in a study of PD-1 blockade in classical Hodgkin lymphoma. The data were produced by immunoSEQ multiplex PCR, yet TCRdb's version contains in-frame clones alone and is incomplete. The sample includes about 13,000 clones, roughly 83% of them seen just once. The source material was CD4+ T cells from blood, sampled before the fourth cycle of nivolumab. The receptor source for this set is a human donor with classical Hodgkin lymphoma. Both conserved end residues are part of each CDR3. D genes are given only for firm matches. A row's size may be missing; if present it is once, few, many or a size class.

V: TRBV18; size: NA; D: TRBD1; J: TRBJ1-2; CDR3: CASSHGTDYGYTF; DNA: TGTGCCAGCTCGCACGGGACAGACTATGGCTACACCTTC
V: TRBV19; size: NA; D: NA; J: TRBJ2-2; CDR3: CASSILATGELFF; DNA: TGTGCCAGTAGTATACTAGCAACCGGGGAGCTGTTTTTT
V: TRBV14; size: NA; D: NA; J: TRBJ1-6; CDR3: CASSHRGYNSPLHF; DNA: TGTGCCAGCAGCCATCGGGGGTATAATTCACCCCTCCACTTT
V: TRBV5-1; size: few; D: NA; J: TRBJ1-2; CDR3: CASSLAGNGYTF; DNA: TGCGCCAGCAGCTTGGCCGGGAATGGCTACACCTTC
V: TRBV15; size: NA; D: NA; J: TRBJ1-1; CDR3: CATSRARGRGTEAFF; DNA: TGTGCCACCAGCAGAGCCCGGGGGCGGGGAACTGAAGCTTTCTTT
V: TRBV20-1; size: NA; D: NA; J: TRBJ1-2; CDR3: CSARGYGYTF; DNA: TGCAGTGCAAGGGGCTATGGCTACACCTTC
V: TRBV2; size: once; D: TRBD2; J: TRBJ2-3; CDR3: CASVRAGGTDTQYF; DNA: TGTGCCAGCGTACGAGCGGGAGGGACAGATACGCAGTATTTT
V: TRBV6-4; size: NA; D: NA; J: TRBJ2-6; CDR3: CASLPDSRSGANVLTF; DNA: TGTGCCAGCCTTCCGGACAGCCGCTCTGGGGCCAACGTCCTGACTTTC
V: TRBV6-1; size: NA; D: NA; J: TRBJ2-1; CDR3: CASSDLGHRYNEQFF; DNA: TGTGCCAGCAGTGATTTGGGACACAGATACAATGAGCAGTTCTTC
V: TRBV29-1; size: NA; D: TRBD1; J: TRBJ1-2; CDR3: CSVESGQGGGYTF; DNA: TGCAGCGTTGAAAGTGGACAGGGGGGTGGCTACACCTTC
V: TRBV27; size: NA; D: NA; J: TRBJ2-5; CDR3: CASSFIPQETQYF; DNA: TGTGCCAGCAGTTTCATTCCCCAAGAGACCCAGTACTTC
V: TRBV7-2; size: once; D: TRBD2; J: TRBJ2-1; CDR3: CASSSTLLAGGPGFF; DNA: TGTGCCAGCAGCTCAACCCTCCTAGCGGGAGGGCCGGGGTTCTTC
V: TRBV9; size: NA; D: NA; J: TRBJ2-5; CDR3: CASSVAGYQETQYF; DNA: TGTGCCAGCAGCGTAGCCGGCTACCAAGAGACCCAGTACTTC
V: TRBV14; size: NA; D: TRBD1; J: TRBJ1-4; CDR3: CASSQVWTGEWFF; DNA: TGTGCCAGCAGCCAAGTCTGGACAGGGGAATGGTTTTTT
V: TRBV9; size: NA; D: NA; J: TRBJ2-1; CDR3: CASSVDGEVNEQFF; DNA: TGTGCCAGCAGCGTAGACGGGGAAGTCAATGAGCAGTTCTTC
V: TRBV5-1; size: NA; D: NA; J: TRBJ2-7; CDR3: CASSLDRARYEQYF; DNA: TGCGCCAGCAGCTTGGACAGGGCTCGGTACGAGCAGTACTTC
V: TRBV28; size: NA; D: NA; J: TRBJ2-7; CDR3: CASSSLSGRVHEQYF; DNA: TGTGCCAGCAGTTCCCTGAGTGGCAGGGTCCACGAGCAGTACTTC
V: TRBV2; size: NA; D: NA; J: TRBJ2-5; CDR3: CASSPYQETQYF; DNA: TGTGCCAGCAGCCCGTACCAAGAGACCCAGTACTTC
V: TRBV7-2; size: NA; D: NA; J: TRBJ1-5; CDR3: CASSSRGRGDQPQHF; DNA: TGTGCCAGCAGTAGTCGGGGCCGTGGTGATCAGCCCCAGCATTTT
V: TRBV19; size: NA; D: TRBD2; J: TRBJ2-2; CDR3: CASSINLWTRTGTRSTGELFF; DNA: TGTGCCAGTAGTATTAATTTGTGGACGAGAACCGGGACTAGGAGCACCGGGGAGCTGTTTTTT
V: TRBV18; size: NA; D: TRBD2; J: TRBJ2-5; CDR3: CASSRGLAGDETQYF; DNA: TGTGCCAGCTCACGGGGCCTAGCGGGGGACGAGACCCAGTACTTC
V: TRBV27; size: NA; D: NA; J: TRBJ2-1; CDR3: CASSWYGNEQFF; DNA: TGTGCCAGCAGTTGGTATGGGAATGAGCAGTTCTTC
V: TRBV5-1; size: NA; D: NA; J: TRBJ1-3; CDR3: CASSLEPLSSGNTIYF; DNA: TGCGCCAGCAGCTTGGAGCCCTTGAGCTCTGGAAACACCATATATTTT
V: TRBV10-3; size: NA; D: TRBD1; J: TRBJ2-2; CDR3: CAISWTGVGELFF; DNA: TGTGCCATCAGTTGGACAGGGGTCGGGGAGCTGTTTTTT
V: TRBV4-3; size: few; D: NA; J: TRBJ1-6; CDR3: CASSQGRHSNSPLHF; DNA: TGCGCCAGCAGCCAAGGGAGACACTCAAATTCACCCCTCCACTTT
V: TRBV19; size: NA; D: NA; J: TRBJ1-2; CDR3: CASSIARQGGYGYTF; DNA: TGTGCCAGTAGTATAGCCAGGCAGGGAGGCTATGGCTACACCTTC
V: TRBV14; size: NA; D: NA; J: TRBJ2-5; CDR3: CASSQDRKTGALETQYF; DNA: TGTGCCAGCAGCCAAGACCGTAAAACCGGGGCCTTAGAGACCCAGTACTTC
V: TRBV7-9; size: NA; D: NA; J: TRBJ2-2; CDR3: CASSLIRANTGELFF; DNA: TGTGCCAGCAGCTTAATTCGGGCAAACACCGGGGAGCTGTTTTTT
V: TRBV27; size: NA; D: NA; J: TRBJ1-4; CDR3: CASSLPDGKLFF; DNA: TGTGCCAGCAGTTTACCCGACGGAAAACTGTTTTTT